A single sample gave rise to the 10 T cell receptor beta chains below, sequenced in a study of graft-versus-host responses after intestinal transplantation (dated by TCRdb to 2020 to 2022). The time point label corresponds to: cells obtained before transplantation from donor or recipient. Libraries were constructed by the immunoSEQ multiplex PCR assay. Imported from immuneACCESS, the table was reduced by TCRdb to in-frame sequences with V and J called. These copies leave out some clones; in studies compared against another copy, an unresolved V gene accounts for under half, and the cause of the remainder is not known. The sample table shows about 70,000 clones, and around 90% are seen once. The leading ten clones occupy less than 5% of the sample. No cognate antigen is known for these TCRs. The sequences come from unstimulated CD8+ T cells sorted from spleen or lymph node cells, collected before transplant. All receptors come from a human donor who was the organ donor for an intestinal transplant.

As DNA, the CDR3 is TGTGCCAGCGGTATACAGGGAGGGTTTGGTCGACTGTTTTTT. Translated, it gives CASGIQGGFGRLFF. V is TRBV27 and J is TRBJ1-4; TRBD1 is a possible D gene (6 bases). The ends were cut back, 8 bases at V and 13 bases at J, with 23 bases in the middle. Germline assignment: CDR1 MNHEY and CDR2 SMNVEV (reference sequence). The CDR3 runs to 14 residues. The complete variable domain, with remaining parts taken from reference TRBV27 and TRBJ1-4, reads EAQVTQNPRYLITVTGKKLTVTCSQNMNHEYMSWYRQDPGLGLRQIYYSMNVEVTDKGDVPEGYKVSRKEKRNFPLILESPSPNQTSLYFCASGIQGGFGRLFFGSGTQLSVL.

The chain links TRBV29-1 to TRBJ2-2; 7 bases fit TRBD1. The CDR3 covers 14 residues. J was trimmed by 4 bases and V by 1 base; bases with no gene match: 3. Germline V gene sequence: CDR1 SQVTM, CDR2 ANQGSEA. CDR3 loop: CSVEGTGLTGELFF. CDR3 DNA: TGCAGCGTTGAAGGGACAGGACTCACCGGGGAGCTGTTTTTT.

For the CDR3, the DNA is TGCGCCAGCAGAGTTCAGTCGGGGACTAACACTGAAGCTTTCTTT. This translates into CASRVQSGTNTEAFF. The V and J genes are TRBV5-1 and TRBJ1-1, with D possibly matching TRBD1 (5 bases). Germline CDR1 is SGHRS and CDR2 is YFSETQ. Trimming took 5 bases from V and 2 from J, leaving 16 bases between them. CDR3 length equals 15 residues. Supplemented by reference TRBV5-1 and TRBJ1-1, the full variable domain reads KAGVTQTPRYLIKTRGQQVTLSCSPISGHRSVSWYQQTPGQGLQFLFEYFSETQRNKGNFPGRFSGRQFSNSRSEMNVSTLELGDSALYLCASRVQSGTNTEAFFGQGTRLTVV.

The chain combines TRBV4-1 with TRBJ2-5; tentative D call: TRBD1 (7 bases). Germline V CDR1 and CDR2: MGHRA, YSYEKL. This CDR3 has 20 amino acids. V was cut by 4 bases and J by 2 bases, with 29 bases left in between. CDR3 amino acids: CASSPKSPPWAGGIQETQYF. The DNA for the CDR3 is TGCGCCAGCAGCCCCAAGTCCCCCCCCTGGGCAGGGGGGATTCAAGAGACCCAGTACTTC.

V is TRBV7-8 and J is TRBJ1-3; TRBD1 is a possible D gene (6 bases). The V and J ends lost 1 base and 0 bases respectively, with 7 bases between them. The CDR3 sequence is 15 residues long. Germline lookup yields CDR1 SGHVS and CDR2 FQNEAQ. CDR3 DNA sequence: TGTGCCAGCAGCTTAGAACAGGGCTCTGGAAACACCATATATTTT. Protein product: CASSLEQGSGNTIYF.

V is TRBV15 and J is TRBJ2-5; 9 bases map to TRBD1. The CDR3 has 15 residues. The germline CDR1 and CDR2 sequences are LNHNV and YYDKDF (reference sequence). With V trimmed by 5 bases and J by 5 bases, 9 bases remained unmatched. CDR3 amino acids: CATSQYRGPPETQYF. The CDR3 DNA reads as TGTGCCACCAGCCAATACAGGGGGCCTCCGGAGACCCAGTACTTC.

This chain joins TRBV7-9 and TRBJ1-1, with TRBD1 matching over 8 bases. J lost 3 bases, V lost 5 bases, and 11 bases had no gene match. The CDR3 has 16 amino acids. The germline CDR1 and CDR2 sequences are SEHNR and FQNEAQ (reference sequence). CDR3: CASSPAPSTGDTEAFF. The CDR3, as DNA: TGTGCCAGCAGCCCCGCCCCTTCGACAGGGGACACTGAAGCTTTCTTT.

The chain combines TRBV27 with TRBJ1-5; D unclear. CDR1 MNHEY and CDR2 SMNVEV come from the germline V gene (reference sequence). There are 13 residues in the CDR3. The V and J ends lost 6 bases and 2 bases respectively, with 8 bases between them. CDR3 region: CASSGVGNQPQHF. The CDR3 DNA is TGTGCCAGCAGCGGGGTAGGCAATCAGCCCCAGCATTTT.

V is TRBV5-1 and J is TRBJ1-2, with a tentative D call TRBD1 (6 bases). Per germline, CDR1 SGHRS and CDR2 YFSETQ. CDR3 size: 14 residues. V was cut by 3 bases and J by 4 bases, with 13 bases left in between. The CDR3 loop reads CASSSGQMIYGYTF. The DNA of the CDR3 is TGCGCCAGCAGCTCCGGACAGATGATCTATGGCTACACCTTC.

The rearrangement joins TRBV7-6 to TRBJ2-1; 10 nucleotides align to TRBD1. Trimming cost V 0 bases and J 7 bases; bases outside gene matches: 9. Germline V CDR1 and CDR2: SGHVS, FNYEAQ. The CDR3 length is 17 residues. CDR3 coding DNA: TGTGCCAGCAGCTTAGCTCCCCCTAGGACAGGGGGGAATGAGCAGTTCTTC. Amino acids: CASSLAPPRTGGNEQFF.